This T cell receptor (beta chain) appears in the sequencing data of a study of T cell responses to AZD1222 COVID-19 vaccine. Study observations and caveats: Donors were largely white British and mainly female; clonal diversity was possibly underestimated. Just six AZD1222 recipients tested seropositive at baseline.

As regards this clone: The antigen remains undetermined.

Measured with immunoSEQ multiplex PCR; TCRdb has only the in-frame clones, and not every one. The sample contains under 25,000 clones, around 82% of which appear only once. Germline V lookup: CDR1 KGHSH, CDR2 LQKENI. The CDR3 totals 15 residues. V was shortened by 5 bases and J by 2 bases, with 13 bases between the two germline ends. This sequence joins TRBV18 and TRBJ2-4, with D maybe TRBD2 (6 bases). Source: peripheral blood, taken 28 days after the second AZD1222 dose. The clonotype comes from an adult who received the AZD1222 COVID-19 vaccine. CDR3 sequence reads: CASSSLGGPKNIQYF. In DNA, the CDR3 is TGTGCCAGCTCATCCTTGGGGGGACCCAAAAACATTCAGTACTTC.